This TCR beta chain is drawn from a study of shared T cell receptors in the human thymus. Trimming stripped 1 base from V and 1 base from J, with 18 bases between. CDR1 and CDR2 (germline): SGHAT, FQNNGV. The CDR3 is made up of 18 amino acids. Here immunoSEQ multiplex PCR was the method, and the copy in TCRdb shows in-frame clones only, minus some. The sample includes about 380,000 clones, approximately 95% of them seen just once. The specimen was thymocytes. This clonotype originated in a human donor. This rearrangement joins TRBV11-2 to TRBJ2-3; D is perhaps TRBD1 (5 bases). This chain's CDR3 is CASSLVGLQGMGTDTQYF. The CDR3 coding sequence is TGTGCCAGCAGCTTAGTGGGTCTCCAGGGAATGGGCACAGATACGCAGTATTTT.